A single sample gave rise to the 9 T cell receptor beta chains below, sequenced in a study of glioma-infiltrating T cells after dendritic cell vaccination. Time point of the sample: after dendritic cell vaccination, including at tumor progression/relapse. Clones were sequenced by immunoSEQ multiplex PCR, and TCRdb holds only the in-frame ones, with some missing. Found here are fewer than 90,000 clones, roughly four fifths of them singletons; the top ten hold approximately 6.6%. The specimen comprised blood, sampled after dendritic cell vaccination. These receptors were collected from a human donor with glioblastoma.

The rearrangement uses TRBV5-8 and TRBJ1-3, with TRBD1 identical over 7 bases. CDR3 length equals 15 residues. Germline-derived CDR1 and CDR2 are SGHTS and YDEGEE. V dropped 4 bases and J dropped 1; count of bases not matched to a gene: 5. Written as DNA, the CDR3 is TGTGCCAGCAGCGCCTCGACAGGGTCTGGAAACACCATATATTTT. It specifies CASSASTGSGNTIYF.

The CDR3 region is CASSSRDRGFHEQYF. DNA of the CDR3: TGTGCCAGCAGCTCCCGGGACAGGGGTTTCCACGAGCAGTACTTC. This rearrangement joins TRBV7-3 to TRBJ2-7; TRBD1 matches 10 bases. CDR3 length: 15 residues. Germline CDR1 is SGHTA and CDR2 is FQGTGA. With 4 bases clipped from V and 5 bases from J, the junction kept 8 bases outside the gene matches. Supplemented by reference TRBV7-3 and TRBJ2-7, the full variable domain reads GAGVSQTPSNKVTEKGKYVELRCDPISGHTALYWYRQSLGQGPEFLIYFQGTGAADDSGLPNDRFFAVRPEGSVSTLKIQRTERGDSAVYLCASSSRDRGFHEQYFGPGTRLTVT.

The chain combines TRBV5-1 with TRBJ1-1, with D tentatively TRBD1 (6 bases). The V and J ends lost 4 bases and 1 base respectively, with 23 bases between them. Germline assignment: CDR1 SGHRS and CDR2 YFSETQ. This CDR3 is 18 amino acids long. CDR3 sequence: CASSISIQRAGANTEAFF. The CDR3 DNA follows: TGCGCCAGCAGCATTTCAATCCAGAGAGCAGGGGCGAACACTGAAGCTTTCTTT.

The DNA for the CDR3 is TGCGCCAGCAGCCAAGACCACAGGATTAAACCTGAAGCTTTCTTT. Its translation: CASSQDHRIKPEAFF. J is TRBJ1-1 and V is TRBV4-3; perhaps TRBD1 as D (5 bases). CDR1 is LGHNA, CDR2 YSLEER, per germline. V was pared by 0 bases and J by 6 bases, with 14 bases between. The CDR3 contains 15 residues.

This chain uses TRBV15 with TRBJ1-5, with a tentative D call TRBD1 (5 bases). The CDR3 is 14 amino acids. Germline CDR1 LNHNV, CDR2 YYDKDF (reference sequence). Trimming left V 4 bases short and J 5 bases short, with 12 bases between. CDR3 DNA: TGTGCCACCAGCACCTGGGGGGGGGATCAGCCCCAGCATTTT. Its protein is CATSTWGGDQPQHF.

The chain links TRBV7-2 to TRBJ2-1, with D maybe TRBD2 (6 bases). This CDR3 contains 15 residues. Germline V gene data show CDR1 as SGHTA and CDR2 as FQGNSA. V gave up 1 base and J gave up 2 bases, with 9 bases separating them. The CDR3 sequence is CASSLEEGPYNEQFF. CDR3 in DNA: TGTGCCAGCAGCTTAGAGGAGGGCCCCTACAATGAGCAGTTCTTC.

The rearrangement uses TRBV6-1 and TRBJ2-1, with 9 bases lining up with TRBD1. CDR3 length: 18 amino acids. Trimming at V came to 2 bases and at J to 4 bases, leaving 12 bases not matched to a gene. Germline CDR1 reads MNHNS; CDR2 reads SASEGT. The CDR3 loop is CASSESVKGQGEYNEQFF. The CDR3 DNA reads TGTGCCAGCAGTGAATCGGTAAAGGGACAGGGAGAATACAATGAGCAGTTCTTC.

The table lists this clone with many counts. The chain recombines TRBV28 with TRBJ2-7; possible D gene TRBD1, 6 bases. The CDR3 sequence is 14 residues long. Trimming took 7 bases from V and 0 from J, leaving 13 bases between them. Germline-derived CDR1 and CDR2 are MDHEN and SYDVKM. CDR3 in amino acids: CASTSDSRSYEQYF. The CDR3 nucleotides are TGTGCCAGCACCTCGGACAGCCGCTCCTACGAGCAGTACTTC.

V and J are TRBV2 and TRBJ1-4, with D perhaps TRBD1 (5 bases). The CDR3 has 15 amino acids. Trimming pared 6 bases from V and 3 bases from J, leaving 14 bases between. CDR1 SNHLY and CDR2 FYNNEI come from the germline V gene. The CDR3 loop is CASSLGGGANEKLFF. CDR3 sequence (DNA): TGTGCCAGCAGCCTTGGTGGGGGGGCTAATGAAAAACTGTTTTTT.